The entry below describes one T cell receptor (beta chain). What it recognizes is unknown. Data came from immunoSEQ multiplex PCR; TCRdb stores just in-frame clones and leaves some out. There are some 96,000 clones in the sample; about 86% occur only once, and roughly 15% lies in the top ten. This sample is drawn from a study of T cell responses to AZD1222 COVID-19 vaccine. The study, taken as a whole, reports: Targets within unmutated variant regions were reportedly found for nearly half of spike-specific TCRs. Spike-specific TCR breadth and depth rose after two AZD1222 doses. Repertoires were obtained solely post-peak T cell response. Most donors were white British, females outnumbered males, and clonal diversity was possibly underestimated.

V was shortened by 5 bases and J by 1 base, with 14 bases between the two germline ends. Germline assignment: CDR1 SGHAT and CDR2 FQNNGV. The CDR3 runs 16 residues. The receptor's source is an adult in good health. Sequencing used peripheral blood, obtained on day 0 of AZD1222 vaccination. The chain joins TRBV11-2 to TRBJ2-2; D unclear. In DNA, the CDR3 is TGTGCCAGCAGCCCGTCCACGGGCGGGAACACCGGGGAGCTGTTTTTT. This gives the protein CASSPSTGGNTGELFF.